These T cell receptor beta chains were read from a single sample in a study of control samples from healthy donors and cancer patients. This table comes from immunoSEQ multiplex PCR, and its TCRdb copy is limited to in-frame clones, with some not included. The data show approximately 70,000 clones, with roughly 87% seen just once and over 3.5% held by the top ten. What was sequenced was blood. The receptors stem from a woman in her forties or fifties in good health. CDR3s include the opening cysteine and the closing phenylalanine or tryptophan. A D gene is named only where the DNA matches it firmly. Clone size is not always given. Where it is, it says once, few, many or a class for expanded clones.

V,size,J,D,CDR3,DNA
TRBV5-1,NA,TRBJ1-1,TRBD1,CASSSRQGTNTEAFF,TGCGCCAGCAGCTCTAGACAGGGAACTAACACTGAAGCTTTCTTT
TRBV7-8,NA,TRBJ2-6,NA,CASGGSGANVLTF,TGTGCCAGCGGGGGGTCTGGGGCCAACGTCCTGACTTTC
TRBV12-3/TRBV12-4,NA,TRBJ1-1,NA,CASSLEGGTEAFF,TGTGCCAGCAGTTTAGAGGGGGGCACTGAAGCTTTCTTT
TRBV7-9,NA,TRBJ1-2,NA,CASSFEGMGGYTF,TGTGCCAGCAGCTTCGAGGGGATGGGTGGCTACACCTTC
TRBV5-1,NA,TRBJ1-5,TRBD1,CASSQTTGGFQPQHF,TGCGCCAGCAGTCAAACGACAGGGGGTTTTCAGCCCCAGCATTTT
TRBV19,NA,TRBJ2-7,NA,CASSIKGIQYF,TGTGCCAGTAGTATTAAAGGGATCCAGTACTTC
TRBV7-3,NA,TRBJ2-2,TRBD1,CASSLGTGGPGELFF,TGTGCCAGCAGCTTAGGGACAGGGGGCCCCGGGGAGCTGTTTTTT
TRBV2,NA,TRBJ1-4,NA,CASSDGATNEKLFF,TGTGCCAGCAGTGACGGGGCAACTAATGAAAAACTGTTTTTT
TRBV9,NA,TRBJ1-5,NA,CASSARGEGNQPQHF,TGTGCCAGCAGTGCAAGGGGTGAGGGCAATCAGCCCCAGCATTTT
TRBV5-1,NA,TRBJ2-5,NA,CASSLGRTGETQYF,TGCGCCAGCAGCTTGGGGAGGACCGGGGAGACCCAGTACTTC
TRBV24-1,NA,TRBJ2-6,NA,CATSEYTGTGANVLTF,TGTGCCACCAGTGAGTATACAGGGACTGGGGCCAACGTCCTGACTTTC
TRBV18,NA,TRBJ2-2,TRBD1,CASSPWAGTGDTGELFF,TGTGCCAGCTCACCATGGGCCGGGACAGGGGACACCGGGGAGCTGTTTTTT
TRBV3-1/TRBV3-2,few,TRBJ2-1,NA,CASSPGLYNEQFF,TGTGCCAGCAGTCCGGGACTTTACAATGAGCAGTTCTTC
TRBV4-1,once,TRBJ2-2,TRBD2,CASSQKSPSGNTGELFF,TGCGCCAGCAGCCAGAAGTCCCCTAGCGGGAACACCGGGGAGCTGTTTTTT
TRBV27,NA,TRBJ1-1,TRBD1,CASSPYLLRQGGTEAFF,TGTGCCAGCAGTCCCTACCTTCTCAGACAGGGAGGCACTGAAGCTTTCTTT
TRBV11-2,NA,TRBJ2-6,NA,CASSLEGFGANVLTF,TGTGCCAGCAGCTTAGAAGGGTTCGGGGCCAACGTCCTGACTTTC
TRBV12-1,NA,TRBJ2-5,NA,CASSFGVLETQYF,TGTGCCAGCAGCTTTGGAGTCTTAGAGACCCAGTACTTC
TRBV6-1,NA,TRBJ2-7,NA,CASSEIGEQYF,TGTGCCAGCAGTGAAATTGGCGAGCAGTACTTC
TRBV19,NA,TRBJ2-7,TRBD1,CASSIGGQKAQYF,TGTGCCAGTAGTATAGGGGGACAGAAGGCGCAGTACTTC
TRBV6-2/TRBV6-3,NA,TRBJ1-4,NA,CASSYSTGGGREKLFF,TGTGCCAGCAGTTACTCGACGGGGGGCGGAAGGGAAAAACTGTTTTTT
TRBV19,NA,TRBJ2-2,NA,CASSIGFTSGELFF,TGTGCCAGTAGTATAGGATTTACCAGCGGGGAGCTGTTTTTT
TRBV10-3,NA,TRBJ2-5,NA,CAISDMSASLETQYF,TGTGCCATCAGTGATATGAGCGCCAGCCTGGAGACCCAGTACTTC
TRBV13,NA,TRBJ2-3,TRBD2,CASSLRAGAPDTQYF,TGTGCCAGCAGCTTGAGAGCGGGAGCCCCAGATACGCAGTATTTT
TRBV15,NA,TRBJ2-5,TRBD1,CATSGGDRGNQETQYF,TGTGCCACCAGCGGGGGGGACAGGGGGAACCAAGAGACCCAGTACTTC
TRBV4-1,NA,TRBJ2-3,NA,CASSPLGIGTDTQYF,TGCGCCAGCAGCCCCTTGGGGATTGGCACAGATACGCAGTATTTT
TRBV28,NA,TRBJ1-1,NA,CASSPGGTEAFF,TGTGCCAGCAGCCCCGGGGGAACTGAAGCTTTCTTT
TRBV18,NA,TRBJ1-5,NA,CASSSTGSHQPQHF,TGTGCCAGCTCATCCACAGGGAGTCATCAGCCCCAGCATTTT
TRBV9,NA,TRBJ1-1,NA,CASSVDGMNTEAFF,TGTGCCAGCAGCGTAGACGGGATGAACACTGAAGCTTTCTTT